These 24 T cell receptor beta chains were sequenced from one sample in a study of shared clonotypes between healthy human individuals (TCRdb year 2020). Libraries were made using the immunoSEQ multiplex PCR assay. TCRdb took over this immuneACCESS table, retaining in-frame rearrangements with V and J assigned. Such tables are incomplete; in checked studies, under half of the missing clones stem from an unresolved V gene, and the remainder is unexplained. The sample table records roughly 500,000 clones; approximately 94% of these occur just once. 0.055% to 0.075% of the sample is in the top ten clones. The sequencing input was naive CD4+ T cells sorted from blood. Explained via the paper, the cell subset or site label denotes: CD45RA+ positively selected. Receptor source: a woman aged 25 to 39 in good health.

The chain links TRBV2 to TRBJ2-3; 11 bases fit TRBD2. CDR1 is SNHLY, CDR2 FYNNEI, per germline. V lost 11 bases to trimming and J lost 3 bases; unmatched junction nucleotides: 10. This CDR3 comprises 15 residues. This CDR3 reads CAGNIAGGATDTQYF. CDR3 sequence (DNA): TGTGCCGGAAACATAGCGGGAGGGGCAACAGATACGCAGTATTTT. Based on the CDR3 plus reference TRBV2 and TRBJ2-3, the full variable domain is EPEVTQTPSHQVTQMGQEVILRCVPISNHLYFYWYRQILGQKVEFLVSFYNNEISEKSEIFDDQFSVERPDGSNFTLKIRSTKLEDSAMYFCAGNIAGGATDTQYFGPGTRLTVL.

The chain recombines TRBV5-1 with TRBJ2-1, with TRBD2 matching 10 bases. J lost 4 bases, V lost 3 bases, and 4 bases had no gene match. The germline V gene encodes CDR1 SGHRS and CDR2 YFSETQ. The CDR3 is made up of 15 amino acids. CDR3 sequence (DNA): TGCGCCAGCAGCTCAGGACTAGCGGAATACAATGAGCAGTTCTTC. Residues: CASSSGLAEYNEQFF.

This chain connects TRBV19 to TRBJ2-7, with TRBD1 matching over 7 bases. The CDR3 consists of 15 residues. Germline V CDR1 and CDR2: LNHDA, SQIVND (reference sequence). V shed 2 bases, J shed 5 bases, and the junction held 9 bases outside the gene matches. The DNA of the CDR3 is TGTGCCAGTAGTATAACAGGGGATCTCAACAACGAGCAGTACTTC. Its translation is CASSITGDLNNEQYF.

This chain links TRBV7-2 with TRBJ2-3, with D possibly being TRBD2 (6 bases). The CDR3 loop spans 17 amino acids. The V gene lost 5 bases and the J gene lost 0 bases, with 18 bases spanning the gap. Germline loops: CDR1 SGHTA, CDR2 FQGNSA. CDR3 region: CASSHRIRRESTDTQYF. For the CDR3, the DNA is TGTGCCAGCAGCCATAGGATCCGGCGGGAAAGCACAGATACGCAGTATTTT.

The rearrangement uses TRBV19 and TRBJ2-1, with D possibly matching TRBD2 (5 bases). The CDR3 has 16 residues. Germline lookup yields CDR1 LNHDA and CDR2 SQIVND (reference sequence). V was clipped by 6 bases and J by 6 bases, with 21 bases between them. The CDR3 DNA reads as TGTGCCAGTAGCACCCGGCGGTTGAGCGGACCCAATGAGCAGTTCTTC. It specifies CASSTRRLSGPNEQFF.

The chain links TRBV5-6 to TRBJ1-1; no clear D. CDR1 and CDR2 (germline): SGHDT, YYEEEE. Trimming removed 4 bases at V and 1 base at J, with 11 bases between. The CDR3 covers 14 residues. CDR3 sequence (DNA): TGTGCCAGCAGCCCCTTGACCAGGAACACTGAAGCTTTCTTT. Amino acids: CASSPLTRNTEAFF. Supplemented by reference TRBV5-6 and TRBJ1-1, the full variable domain reads DAGVTQSPTHLIKTRGQQVTLRCSPKSGHDTVSWYQQALGQGPQFIFQYYEEEERQRGNFPDRFSGHQFPNYSSELNVNALLLGDSALYLCASSPLTRNTEAFFGQGTRLTVV.

This chain connects TRBV5-1 to TRBJ1-2, with D tentatively TRBD1 (5 bases). The CDR3 length is 14 residues. Germline CDR1 is SGHRS and CDR2 is YFSETQ. Trimming left V 1 base short and J 6 bases short, with 13 bases between. In DNA form, the CDR3 reads TGCGCCAGCAGCTTGTCGGGGGGAAATAATGGCTACACCTTC. As protein: CASSLSGGNNGYTF.

The chain joins TRBV4-1 to TRBJ2-3; D is ambiguous. Germline V gene data show CDR1 as MGHRA and CDR2 as YSYEKL. V lost 4 bases and J lost 4, with 9 bases in between. The CDR3 loop spans 13 amino acids. The CDR3 DNA is TGCGCCAGCAGCCTCACCGGCGCAGATACGCAGTATTTT. Protein: CASSLTGADTQYF.

V gene TRBV19 combines with J gene TRBJ2-1, with 8 bases fitting TRBD2. V trimming: 1 base; J trimming: 5 bases; junction bases outside the gene matches: 10. Germline lookup yields CDR1 LNHDA and CDR2 SQIVND (reference sequence). The CDR3 is 17 residues long. CDR3 nucleotides: TGTGCCAGTAGTATAGGGGAGGGGCTAGCGGGTAACAATGAGCAGTTCTTC. Its protein is CASSIGEGLAGNNEQFF. Combining the CDR3 with reference TRBV19 and TRBJ2-1 gives the whole variable domain DGGITQSPKYLFRKEGQNVTLSCEQNLNHDAMYWYRQDPGQGLRLIYYSQIVNDFQKGDIAEGYSVSREKKESFPLTVTSAQKNPTAFYLCASSIGEGLAGNNEQFFGPGTRLTVL.

This clone was counted once. This chain joins TRBV11-2 and TRBJ2-5; a possible D gene is TRBD1 (6 bases). V was shortened by 0 bases and J by 7 bases, with 15 bases between the two germline ends. The CDR3 is 15 residues long. The germline gives CDR1 SGHAT, CDR2 FQNNGV. The CDR3 is CASSLDRQGRSTQYF. CDR3 nucleotides: TGTGCCAGCAGCTTAGATAGGCAGGGGCGGTCGACCCAGTACTTC.

This clone has only one observation. This chain uses TRBV7-9 with TRBJ1-2; no definite D call. V lost 11 bases and J lost 7, with 11 bases in between. Per the germline V gene, CDR1 is SEHNR and CDR2 is FQNEAQ (reference sequence). The CDR3 is 10 residues long. DNA of the CDR3: TGTGCCGTGTGGGGTGGTGGCTACACCTTC. Its translation: CAVWGGGYTF.

This sequence joins TRBV10-2 and TRBJ2-7, with TRBD2 as a possible D gene (6 bases). CDR3 length equals 12 residues. Trimming stripped 8 bases from V and 5 bases from J, with 13 bases between. Germline V gene sequence: CDR1 WSHSY, CDR2 SAAADI. DNA for the CDR3: TGCGCCAGCGCGCGGGGTACCCACGAGCAGTACTTC. Protein product: CASARGTHEQYF.

Comments on this clone: Within the sample, other DNA sequences also encode this same CDR3. The chain has TRBV5-1 and TRBJ2-7, with 8 bases lining up with TRBD1. The length of the CDR3 is 13 residues. Unmatched junction bases numbered 0, after V lost 0 bases and J lost 4 bases. Germline V gene sequence: CDR1 SGHRS, CDR2 YFSETQ. In DNA, the CDR3 is TGCGCCAGCAGCTTGGGGACAGGGTACGAGCAGTACTTC. Its translation: CASSLGTGYEQYF.

The chain combines TRBV18 with TRBJ2-5; TRBD1 might be the D (6 bases). Germline V gene sequence: CDR1 KGHSH, CDR2 LQKENI. V lost 4 bases to trimming and J lost 5 bases, with 11 bases between them. CDR3 length: 13 residues. The chain's CDR3 is CASSLGQTETQYF. Here the CDR3 DNA reads TGTGCCAGCTCACTGGGACAAACGGAGACCCAGTACTTC.

The V call is TRBV7-8, the J call TRBJ2-7; D not certain. CDR1 SGHVS and CDR2 FQNEAQ come from the germline V gene. The V and J ends lost 1 base and 3 bases respectively, with 13 bases between them. CDR3 length equals 15 residues. Here the CDR3 reads CASSLGGSTIYEQYF. The CDR3 bases are TGTGCCAGCAGCTTAGGTGGCAGCACAATCTACGAGCAGTACTTC.

The chain joins TRBV19 to TRBJ2-2; weak D call: TRBD2 (5 bases). The CDR3 sequence is 15 residues long. Germline V gene lookup returns CDR1 LNHDA and CDR2 SQIVND (reference sequence). Trimming cost V 3 bases and J 2 bases, with 10 bases left between them. The CDR3 coding sequence is TGTGCCAGTAGTATGAGGCGGGTTAACACCGGGGAGCTGTTTTTT. This sequence encodes CASSMRRVNTGELFF.

The chain uses TRBV9 and TRBJ2-5; the D is unclear. The CDR3 runs 14 residues. V lost 1 base and J lost 5, with 12 bases in between. The V gene's germline CDR1 is SGDLS and CDR2 YYNGEE. CDR3 in DNA: TGTGCCAGCAGCGTAAAGGGAAGGCGGGAGACCCAGTACTTC. This sequence encodes CASSVKGRRETQYF.

The V and J genes are TRBV7-2 and TRBJ2-5; 7 positions match TRBD1. Germline V gives CDR1 SGHTA, CDR2 FQGNSA. The junction had 5 bases not matched to a gene; V was cut back by 2 bases and J by 2 bases. The CDR3 has 15 residues. The CDR3 DNA is TGTGCCAGCAGCTTATACCGGACAGGACAAGAGACCCAGTACTTC. This codes for CASSLYRTGQETQYF.

The gene calls are TRBV7-9 and TRBJ2-1, with D perhaps being TRBD1 or TRBD2 (5 bases each). V lost 5 bases and J 5 bases, leaving 22 bases between the germline ends. CDR3 length: 17 amino acids. Per the germline V gene, CDR1 is SEHNR and CDR2 is FQNEAQ (reference sequence). The CDR3 sequence is CASSPTVGRLVDNEQFF. Written as DNA, the CDR3 is TGTGCCAGCAGCCCGACCGTGGGACGGCTTGTGGACAATGAGCAGTTCTTC.

This clone was seen just once. The gene calls are TRBV21-1 and TRBJ1-3. TRBV21-1 is termed a pseudogene. This CDR3 has 16 residues. The CDR3 loop is CASSVRDLGSGNTIYF. The CDR3 DNA sequence: TGTGCCAGCAGCGTTCGGGACCTTGGCTCTGGAAACACCATATATTTT.

The chain links TRBV4-1 to TRBJ2-2, with 12 nucleotides matching TRBD1. After removal of 3 bases from V and 6 bases from J, the junction contained 5 bases not matched to a gene. CDR3 length: 16 residues. Germline-derived CDR1 and CDR2 are MGHRA and YSYEKL. CDR3 amino acids: CASSHGTGGLAGELFF. CDR3 bases: TGCGCCAGCAGCCACGGGACAGGGGGCCTGGCCGGGGAGCTGTTTTTT.

The V and J genes are TRBV23-1 and TRBJ1-1; TRBD1 is a possible D gene (6 bases). TRBV23-1 is treated as an ORF (open reading frame) with a function not yet certain. There are 16 residues in the CDR3. Trimming removed 10 bases at V and 1 base at J, with 22 bases between. CDR3 protein: CATKFRTVTKNTEAFF. The CDR3 region has the DNA TGCGCCACCAAGTTCCGGACAGTGACTAAGAACACTGAAGCTTTCTTT.

The J gene is TRBJ2-7, the V gene TRBV15; TRBD1 agrees at 8 bases. After removal of 1 base from V and 3 bases from J, the junction contained 5 bases not matched to a gene. The CDR3 covers 15 residues. CDR1 and CDR2 from the germline V gene are LNHNV and YYDKDF (reference sequence). CDR3 sequence: CATSRGRTGSYEQYF. The CDR3 bases are TGTGCCACCAGCAGAGGCCGGACAGGGAGCTACGAGCAGTACTTC.

The rearrangement uses TRBV6-6 and TRBJ2-3, with no clear D. Germline lookup yields CDR1 MNHNY and CDR2 SVGAGI (reference sequence). This CDR3 is built from 12 residues. V lost 4 bases to trimming and J lost 5 bases, with 7 bases between them. CDR3 residues: CASSSPGDTQYF. DNA of the CDR3: TGTGCCAGCAGTTCCCCCGGAGATACGCAGTATTTT.